A single T cell receptor (beta chain) is shown here with its context. This CDR3 is built from 17 residues. Germline CDR1 and CDR2: SQVTM and ANQGSEA. V lost 7 bases and J lost 3; bases outside the gene matches: 12. Each patient's cancer was a locally advanced or metastatic urothelial carcinoma. Clones were sequenced by immunoSEQ multiplex PCR, and TCRdb holds only the in-frame ones, with some missing. The table includes 70,000 to 75,000 clones, roughly nine tenths detected once. This specimen comes from a study of PD-L1 blockade in urothelial cancer. For the study at large: Dosed intravenously at 1,200 mg every 3 weeks, atezolizumab was initiated by patients around 2014. Blood was evaluated 3 weeks (second dose) and 6 weeks after therapy began.

Material: PBMCs, obtained around atezolizumab (anti-PD-L1) treatment. The chain links TRBV29-1 to TRBJ2-3; 14 bases fit TRBD2. This sequence originates from a man aged 60 to 75 with urothelial cancer. CDR3: CSAPPGLAGGITDTQYF. CDR3 nucleotide sequence: TGCAGCGCGCCCCCAGGACTAGCGGGAGGTATTACAGATACGCAGTATTTT.